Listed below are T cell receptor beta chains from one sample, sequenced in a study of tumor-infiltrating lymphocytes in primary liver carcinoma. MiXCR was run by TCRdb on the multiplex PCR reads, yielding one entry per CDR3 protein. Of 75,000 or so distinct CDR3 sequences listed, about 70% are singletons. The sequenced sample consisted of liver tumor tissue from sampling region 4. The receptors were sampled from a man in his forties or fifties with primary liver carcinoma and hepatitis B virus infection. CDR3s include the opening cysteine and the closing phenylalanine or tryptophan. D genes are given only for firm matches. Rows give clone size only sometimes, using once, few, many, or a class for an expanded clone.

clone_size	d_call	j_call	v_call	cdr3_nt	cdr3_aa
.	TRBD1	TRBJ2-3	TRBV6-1	TGTGCCGGCAGCCAATCGACAGGGGGCACAGATACGCAGTATTTT	CAGSQSTGGTDTQYF
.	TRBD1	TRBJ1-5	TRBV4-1	TGCGTCAGCAGTCTCGAAGCTCTGGACAGGAGTCAGCCCCAGCATTTT	CVSSLEALDRSQPQHF
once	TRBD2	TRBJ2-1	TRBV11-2	TGTGCCAGCAGCTGTCGACTAGCGGGAGATCTGAATGAGCAGTTCTTC	CASSCRLAGDLNEQFF
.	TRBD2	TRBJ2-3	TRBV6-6	TGTGCCAGCAGTCCCCGGACTAGCGGGAGTGAGACAGATGCGCAGTATTTT	CASSPRTSGSETDAQYF
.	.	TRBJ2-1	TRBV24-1	TGTGCCACCAGTGAGCCCGGGCGCAGCTCCTACAATGAGCAGTTCTTC	CATSEPGRSSYNEQFF
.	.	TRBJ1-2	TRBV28	TGTACCAGCAAAGGGGTCCCGGGAAACTATGGCTACACCTTC	CTSKGVPGNYGYTF
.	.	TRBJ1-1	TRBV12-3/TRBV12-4	TGTGCCAGCAGTGTTCACTCAGTGCGTGACACTGAAGCTTTCTTT	CASSVHSVRDTEAFF
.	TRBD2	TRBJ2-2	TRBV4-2	TGTGCCAGCAGTCGAACTAACGGGAGGGCCGGTGCCGGGGAGCTCTTTTTT	CASSRTNGRAGAGELFF
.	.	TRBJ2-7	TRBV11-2	TGCGCCGGCAGCTTAGGTGAAACCGGGTCGGGGGAGCGGTACTTC	CAGSLGETGSGERYF
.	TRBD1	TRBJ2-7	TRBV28	TGTGCCAGCACTTCCTACCACCGGACCGGGACAGTAGCCAACGAGCGGTACTTC	CASTSYHRTGTVANERYF
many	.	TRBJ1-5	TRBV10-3	TGTGCCATCAGTGACTCGGATAGCAATCAGCCCCAGCATTTT	CAISDSDSNQPQHF
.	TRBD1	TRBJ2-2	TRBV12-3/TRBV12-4	TGTGCTAGCAGTTTAATGCCGGGACAGGAGGCGGTAGCCGGGGAGCTGTTTTTT	CASSLMPGQEAVAGELFF
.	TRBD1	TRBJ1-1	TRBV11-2	TGTGCCAGCAGCCAAATGGGGGGGCAGGGGGTCGGCACTGAAGCTTTCTTT	CASSQMGGQGVGTEAFF
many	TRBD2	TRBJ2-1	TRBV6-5	TGTGCCAGCAGTTCCCTCGGAAGCGGGAGCACTGAGCAGTTCTTC	CASSSLGSGSTEQFF
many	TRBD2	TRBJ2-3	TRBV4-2	TGTGCCAGCAGCCAAGAGGCTAGCGGGAGTGCAGATACGCAGTATTTT	CASSQEASGSADTQYF
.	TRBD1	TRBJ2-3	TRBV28	TGTGCCAGCACCATCAGCCTCGGGACAGGGACAGATACGCAGTATTTT	CASTISLGTGTDTQYF
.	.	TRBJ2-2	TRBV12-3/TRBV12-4	TGTGCCGACACGGAAGTTCCCAACACCGGGGAGCTGTTTTTT	CADTEVPNTGELFF
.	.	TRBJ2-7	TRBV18	TGTGCCAGCTCACCGCAACCGGGACGCGTTAACCACGAGCAATACTTC	CASSPQPGRVNHEQYF
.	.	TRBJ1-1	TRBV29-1	TGCAGCGTTAAACGGAACACCGAAGCTTTCTTT	CSVKRNTEAFF
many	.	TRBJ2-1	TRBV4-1	TGCGCCAGCAGCCAAGTGGGCGGAAGGGAGCAGTTCTTC	CASSQVGGREQFF
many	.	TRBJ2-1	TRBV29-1	TGCAGCGTTATGGGACAAGGGGGGTACAATGAGCAGTTCTTC	CSVMGQGGYNEQFF
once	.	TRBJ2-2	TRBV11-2	TGTGGCAGCAGCTTTGATCGGGACAGTGTTGGCACCGGGGGGCTGTTTTTT	CGSSFDRDSVGTGGLFF
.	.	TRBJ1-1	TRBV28	TGTGCCAACAGTTTACCCAGAGGGGTCACTGAAGCTTTCTTT	CANSLPRGVTEAFF
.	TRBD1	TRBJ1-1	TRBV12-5	TGTGCTAATGGTTCGGGACAGGGAAAAACTTTCTTT	CANGSGQGKTFF
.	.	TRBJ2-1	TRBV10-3	TGTGCTATCAGTGAGTCTATGGCGGCCGATGAGCTGTTCTTC	CAISESMAADELFF
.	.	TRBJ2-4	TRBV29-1	TGCGGCCCGAACCCCGACAGCACAAAAACCAAAAACATTCAGTACTTC	CGPNPDSTKTKNIQYF